Listed below are T cell receptor beta chains from one sample, sequenced in a study of blood T cell repertoires in COVID-19. Sequenced by immunoSEQ multiplex PCR; TCRdb stores in-frame clones only, minus some. The sample lists around 180,000 clones, approximately 87% seen once, with roughly 20% in the top ten. The material sequenced was peripheral blood. The source of these receptors is a man in his 70s with active or convalescent COVID-19. CDR3s include the opening cysteine and the closing phenylalanine or tryptophan. Fields, in order: J gene, clone size, V gene, D gene, CDR3 DNA, CDR3 protein. A D gene is named only where the DNA matches it firmly. Expanded clones are given a class, and other clones once, few, many or no size at all.

j_call: TRBJ2-1
clone_size: few
v_call: TRBV4-3
d_call: TRBD2
cdr3_nt: TGCGCCAGCAGCCAAGACCCTCAAGCGGGGTTCTCCTACAATGAGCAGTTCTTC
cdr3_aa: CASSQDPQAGFSYNEQFF

j_call: TRBJ2-7
clone_size: few
v_call: TRBV7-9
d_call: TRBD1
cdr3_nt: TGTGCCAGCAGCTTAGCTGGGACAGGGTCGGAGCAGTACTTC
cdr3_aa: CASSLAGTGSEQYF

j_call: TRBJ2-1
clone_size: .
v_call: TRBV6-2/TRBV6-3
d_call: TRBD1
cdr3_nt: TGTGCCAGCAGTACAATTTACAGGGGTTCCTACAATGAGCAGTTCTTC
cdr3_aa: CASSTIYRGSYNEQFF

j_call: TRBJ1-3
clone_size: .
v_call: TRBV4-1
d_call: .
cdr3_nt: TGCGCCAGCAGCCAAGCGACAGTCTCTGGAAACACCATATATTTT
cdr3_aa: CASSQATVSGNTIYF

j_call: TRBJ2-1
clone_size: .
v_call: TRBV6-2/TRBV6-3
d_call: TRBD2
cdr3_nt: TGTGCCAGCAGTTACACCCGGGCGGGAGAAGTTGGCGAGCAGTTCTTC
cdr3_aa: CASSYTRAGEVGEQFF

j_call: TRBJ2-3
clone_size: .
v_call: TRBV29-1
d_call: .
cdr3_nt: TGCAGCGCCAAGGGGGGGAGGAGCACAGATACGCAGTATTTT
cdr3_aa: CSAKGGRSTDTQYF

j_call: TRBJ2-1
clone_size: .
v_call: TRBV6-5
d_call: .
cdr3_nt: TGTGCCAGCAGTTACTCGGCTGGGGAGGTTAACAATGAGCAGTTCTTC
cdr3_aa: CASSYSAGEVNNEQFF

j_call: TRBJ2-2
clone_size: .
v_call: TRBV19
d_call: TRBD2
cdr3_nt: TGTGCCAGTACCGGTGGGCTAGCGGCGAACACCGGGGAGCTGTTTTTT
cdr3_aa: CASTGGLAANTGELFF

j_call: TRBJ2-1
clone_size: .
v_call: TRBV28
d_call: .
cdr3_nt: TGTGCCAGCATCGGGAATGAGCAGTTCTTC
cdr3_aa: CASIGNEQFF

j_call: TRBJ2-3
clone_size: .
v_call: TRBV6-2/TRBV6-3
d_call: TRBD2
cdr3_nt: TGTGCCAGCAGTTCACCCCTGCTAGCGGCTAGCACAGATACGCAGTATTTT
cdr3_aa: CASSSPLLAASTDTQYF

j_call: TRBJ1-1
clone_size: .
v_call: TRBV5-1
d_call: .
cdr3_nt: TGCGCCAGCAAAGAACAGGGCTCGGACACTGAAGCTTTCTTT
cdr3_aa: CASKEQGSDTEAFF

j_call: TRBJ1-2
clone_size: once
v_call: TRBV5-1
d_call: .
cdr3_nt: TGCGCCAGCAGCTTGGGGGACAACAGTAACTATGGCTACACCTTC
cdr3_aa: CASSLGDNSNYGYTF

j_call: TRBJ2-7
clone_size: .
v_call: TRBV7-2
d_call: TRBD1
cdr3_nt: TGTGCCAGCAGCCTCTTCGACAGGGGAGGAACATACGAGCAGTACTTC
cdr3_aa: CASSLFDRGGTYEQYF

j_call: TRBJ2-7
clone_size: .
v_call: TRBV5-1
d_call: TRBD1
cdr3_nt: TGCGCCAGCAGCTTGTTACAGGGGCATTCGGAGCAGTACTTC
cdr3_aa: CASSLLQGHSEQYF

j_call: TRBJ2-5
clone_size: .
v_call: TRBV29-1
d_call: TRBD2
cdr3_nt: TGCAGCGTGACCCGTGGACTAGCGGGAGGGAGTGAGACCCAGTACTTC
cdr3_aa: CSVTRGLAGGSETQYF

j_call: TRBJ2-1
clone_size: .
v_call: TRBV20-1
d_call: TRBD2
cdr3_nt: TGCAGTGCTAGTACTAGCGGGGGCTTATACAATGAGCAGTTCTTC
cdr3_aa: CSASTSGGLYNEQFF

j_call: TRBJ2-2
clone_size: .
v_call: TRBV7-9
d_call: .
cdr3_nt: TGTGCCAGCAGCTTAGCGGCGGCAGGGGTCCCCGGGGAGCTGTTTTTT
cdr3_aa: CASSLAAAGVPGELFF

j_call: TRBJ1-2
clone_size: .
v_call: TRBV7-2
d_call: TRBD1
cdr3_nt: TGTGCCAGCAGCCAACAGGGGGGCGGCTATGGCTACACCTTC
cdr3_aa: CASSQQGGGYGYTF

j_call: TRBJ1-5
clone_size: once
v_call: TRBV11-2
d_call: .
cdr3_nt: TGTGCCAGCAGCCCAAACAGGTATCAGCCCCAGCATTTT
cdr3_aa: CASSPNRYQPQHF

j_call: TRBJ2-1
clone_size: once
v_call: TRBV6-6
d_call: .
cdr3_nt: TGTGCCAGCAGTTACGGGCCTCAGGGAGAGCAGTTCTTC
cdr3_aa: CASSYGPQGEQFF

j_call: TRBJ1-1
clone_size: .
v_call: TRBV20-1
d_call: .
cdr3_nt: TGCAGTGCTAGAGGCCATAGTGAAGCTTTCTTT
cdr3_aa: CSARGHSEAFF

j_call: TRBJ2-1
clone_size: .
v_call: TRBV14
d_call: .
cdr3_nt: TGTGCCAGCAGCCAAGATGGGGCTAGACCGCAGTTCTTC
cdr3_aa: CASSQDGARPQFF

j_call: TRBJ1-1
clone_size: .
v_call: TRBV28
d_call: TRBD1
cdr3_nt: TGTGCCAGCAGTTTAGGGACAGGGGGATTGGAGACTGAAGCTTTCTTT
cdr3_aa: CASSLGTGGLETEAFF

j_call: TRBJ2-5
clone_size: once
v_call: TRBV29-1
d_call: TRBD1
cdr3_nt: TGCAGCGTTGACAGGGGGCAAGAGACCCAGTACTTC
cdr3_aa: CSVDRGQETQYF